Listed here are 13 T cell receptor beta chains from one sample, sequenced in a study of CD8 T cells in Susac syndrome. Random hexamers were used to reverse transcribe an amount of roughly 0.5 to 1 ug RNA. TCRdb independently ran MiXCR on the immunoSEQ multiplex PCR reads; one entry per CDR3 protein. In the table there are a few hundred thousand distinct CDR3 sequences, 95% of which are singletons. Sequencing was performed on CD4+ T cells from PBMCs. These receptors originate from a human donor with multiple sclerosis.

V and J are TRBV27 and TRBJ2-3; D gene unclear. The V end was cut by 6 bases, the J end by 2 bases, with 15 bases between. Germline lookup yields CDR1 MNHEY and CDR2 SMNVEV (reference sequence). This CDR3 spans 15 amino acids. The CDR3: CASRSAAMNTDTQYF. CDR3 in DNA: TGTGCCAGCAGATCGGCAGCAATGAACACAGATACGCAGTATTTT.

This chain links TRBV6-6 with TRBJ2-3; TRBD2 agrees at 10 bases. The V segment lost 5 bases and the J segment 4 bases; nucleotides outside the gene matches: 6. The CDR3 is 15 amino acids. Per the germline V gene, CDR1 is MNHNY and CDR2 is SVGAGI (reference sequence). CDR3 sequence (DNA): TGTGCCAGCAGTCACGGGCTAGCGGGAGCAGATACGCAGTATTTT. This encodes CASSHGLAGADTQYF.

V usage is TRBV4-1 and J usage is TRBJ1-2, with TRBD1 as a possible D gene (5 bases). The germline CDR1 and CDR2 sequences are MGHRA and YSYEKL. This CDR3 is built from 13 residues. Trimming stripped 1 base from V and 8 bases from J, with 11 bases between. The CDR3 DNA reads TGCGCCAGCAGCCAAGGACAGTCCTTCGGCTACACCTTC. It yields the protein CASSQGQSFGYTF.

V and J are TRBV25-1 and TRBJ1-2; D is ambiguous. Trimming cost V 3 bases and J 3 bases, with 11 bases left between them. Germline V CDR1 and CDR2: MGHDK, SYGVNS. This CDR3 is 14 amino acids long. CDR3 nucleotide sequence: TGTGCCAGCAGTGATCGCAACCCTTACTATGGCTACACCTTC. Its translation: CASSDRNPYYGYTF.

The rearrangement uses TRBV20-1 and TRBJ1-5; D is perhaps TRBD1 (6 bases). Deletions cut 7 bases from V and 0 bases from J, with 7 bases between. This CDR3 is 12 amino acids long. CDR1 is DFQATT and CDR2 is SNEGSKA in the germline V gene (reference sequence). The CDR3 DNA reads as TGCAGTGGGACAGCTAGCAATCAGCCCCAGCATTTT. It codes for CSGTASNQPQHF.

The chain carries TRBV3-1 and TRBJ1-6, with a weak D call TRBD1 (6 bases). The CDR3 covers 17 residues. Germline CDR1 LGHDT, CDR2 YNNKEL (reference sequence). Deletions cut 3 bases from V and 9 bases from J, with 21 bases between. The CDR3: CASSHPPARGGTSPLHF. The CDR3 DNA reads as TGTGCCAGCAGCCACCCCCCGGCGCGAGGGGGGACTTCACCCCTCCACTTT.

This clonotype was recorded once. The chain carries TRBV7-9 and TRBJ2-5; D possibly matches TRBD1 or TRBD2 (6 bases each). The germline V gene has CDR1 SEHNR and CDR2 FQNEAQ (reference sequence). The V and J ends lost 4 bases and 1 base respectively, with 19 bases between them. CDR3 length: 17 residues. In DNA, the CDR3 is TGTGCCAGCAGCTATCCACCTCGGGGGCCAAGCCAAGAGACCCAGTACTTC. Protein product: CASSYPPRGPSQETQYF.

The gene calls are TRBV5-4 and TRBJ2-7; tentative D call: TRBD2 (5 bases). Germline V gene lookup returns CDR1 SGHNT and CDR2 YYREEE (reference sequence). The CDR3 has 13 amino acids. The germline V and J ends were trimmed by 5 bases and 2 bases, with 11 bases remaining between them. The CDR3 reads CASSLPGTYEQYF. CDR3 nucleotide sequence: TGTGCCAGCAGTCTTCCCGGGACCTACGAGCAGTACTTC.

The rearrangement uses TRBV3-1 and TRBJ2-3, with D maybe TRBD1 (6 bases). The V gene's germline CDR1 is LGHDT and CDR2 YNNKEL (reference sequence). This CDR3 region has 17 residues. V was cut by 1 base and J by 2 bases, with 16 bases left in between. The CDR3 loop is CASSQGRPGATTDTQYF. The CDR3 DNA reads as TGTGCCAGCAGCCAAGGGCGGCCAGGGGCCACCACAGATACGCAGTATTTT.

DNA for the CDR3: TGTGCCAGCAGGGGGACTAGCGGGAGGAGTGCAGATACGCAGTATTTT. Amino acid sequence: CASRGTSGRSADTQYF. The V call is TRBV28, the J call TRBJ2-3; TRBD2 agrees at 15 bases. V dropped 6 bases and J dropped 4; count of bases not matched to a gene: 5. CDR1 MDHEN and CDR2 SYDVKM come from the germline V gene. There are 16 residues in the CDR3.

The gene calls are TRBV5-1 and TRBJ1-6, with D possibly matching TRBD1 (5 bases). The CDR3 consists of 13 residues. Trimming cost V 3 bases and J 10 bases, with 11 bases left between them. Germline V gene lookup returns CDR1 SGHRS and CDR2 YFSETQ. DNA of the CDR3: TGCGCCAGCAGCTGGGGGGAAGGGTCACCCCTCCACTTT. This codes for CASSWGEGSPLHF. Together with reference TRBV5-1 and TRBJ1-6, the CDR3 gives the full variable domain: KAGVTQTPRYLIKTRGQQVTLSCSPISGHRSVSWYQQTPGQGLQFLFEYFSETQRNKGNFPGRFSGRQFSNSRSEMNVSTLELGDSALYLCASSWGEGSPLHFGNGTRLTVT.

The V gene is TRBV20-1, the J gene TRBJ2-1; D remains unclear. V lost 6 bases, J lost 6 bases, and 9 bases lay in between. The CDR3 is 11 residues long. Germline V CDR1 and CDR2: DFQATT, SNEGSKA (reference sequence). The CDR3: CSARRFNEQFF. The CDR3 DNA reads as TGCAGTGCCAGGCGGTTCAATGAGCAGTTCTTC.

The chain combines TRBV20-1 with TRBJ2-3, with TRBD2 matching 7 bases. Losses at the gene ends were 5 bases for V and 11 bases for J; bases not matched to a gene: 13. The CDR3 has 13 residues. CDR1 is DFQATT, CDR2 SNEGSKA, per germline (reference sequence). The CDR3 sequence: CSASRPPGREQYF. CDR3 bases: TGCAGTGCTTCCCGCCCCCCGGGGAGGGAGCAGTATTTT.